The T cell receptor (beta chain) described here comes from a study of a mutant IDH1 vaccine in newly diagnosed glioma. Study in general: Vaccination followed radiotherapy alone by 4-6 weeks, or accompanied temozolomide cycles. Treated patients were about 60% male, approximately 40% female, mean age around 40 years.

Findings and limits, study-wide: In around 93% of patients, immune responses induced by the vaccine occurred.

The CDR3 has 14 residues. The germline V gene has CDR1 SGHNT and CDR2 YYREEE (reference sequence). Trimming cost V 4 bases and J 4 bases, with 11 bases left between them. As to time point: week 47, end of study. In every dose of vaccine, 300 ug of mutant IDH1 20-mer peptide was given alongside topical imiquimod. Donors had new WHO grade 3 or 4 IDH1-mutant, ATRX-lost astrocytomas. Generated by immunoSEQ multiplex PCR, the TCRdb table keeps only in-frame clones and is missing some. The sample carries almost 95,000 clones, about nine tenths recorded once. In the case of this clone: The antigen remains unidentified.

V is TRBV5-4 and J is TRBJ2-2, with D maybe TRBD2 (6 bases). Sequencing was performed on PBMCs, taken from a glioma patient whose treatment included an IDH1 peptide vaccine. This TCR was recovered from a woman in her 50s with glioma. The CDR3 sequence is CASSTRLVTGELFF. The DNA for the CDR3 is TGTGCCAGCAGCACGAGACTAGTCACCGGGGAGCTGTTTTTT.